The text below deals with one T cell receptor (beta chain). Its antigen remains unidentified. A junction end diverges from the germline sequence, so it may reflect a read error. The sample belongs to a study of cytomegalovirus exposure and HLA in healthy donors. Turning to the study itself: Around 190 million T cells yielded more than 95 million unique TCR beta sequences, as an earlier analysis found. Among the roughly 370 genotyped donors, approximately 81% were placed in the Caucasian-associated ancestry cluster.

CDR3 length: 17 residues. Germline lookup yields CDR1 SGHRS and CDR2 YFSETQ. General study points: The study labeled 180 or so TCR beta chains cytomegalovirus-associated. Accurate prediction of HLA-A and HLA-B alleles (for most subjects) was reportedly achieved from TCR beta sequences.

It was with 60 Vbeta and 13 Jbeta primers that the PCR ran. The assay was immunoSEQ multiplex PCR, and TCRdb's table has in-frame clones only and misses some. The table records 170,000 or so clones, 75% to 90% of them present only once. The TCR originated in a man aged 30 to 39 in good health and CMV-seropositive. Sequenced sample: PBMCs. The V call is TRBV5-1, the J call TRBJ2-1; 13 bases fit TRBD2. The CDR3 region is CASGLAQRTSGGNEQFF. The CDR3 DNA reads TGCGCCAGCGGCTTGGCGCAGCGGACTAGCGGGGGCAATGAGCAGTTCTTC.